Shown below are 17 T cell receptor beta chains from a single sample sequenced in a study of OX40 agonist ivuxolimab in advanced cancers. The assay was immunoSEQ multiplex PCR, and TCRdb's table has in-frame clones only and misses some. The profile covers 95,000 to 150,000 clones, with 75% to 90% appearing a single time and 0.5% to 0.7% taken by the ten largest. The starting material was CD4+ or CD8+ T cells sorted from blood, obtained in a trial of the OX40 agonist ivuxolimab. These receptors all come from an adult with an advanced solid tumor such as melanoma, head and neck, liver or kidney cancer.

The J gene is TRBJ1-3, the V gene TRBV10-3, with a tentative D call TRBD1 (5 bases). The germline V gene has CDR1 ENHRY and CDR2 SYGVKD. The CDR3 has 16 residues. V shed 4 bases and J shed 1 base, with 14 bases lying between them. CDR3 sequence (DNA): TGTGCCATCAGTGCCTACGAGGGACTATCTGGAAACACCATATATTTT. Residues: CAISAYEGLSGNTIYF.

The CDR3 sequence: CAWRPAAIPNYGYTF. CDR3 DNA: TGTGCCTGGAGGCCGGCGGCGATCCCGAACTATGGCTACACCTTC. This chain connects TRBV30 to TRBJ1-2, with D unresolved. This CDR3 has 15 residues. V dropped 3 bases and J dropped 2 bases, with 16 bases sitting between them. Per the germline V gene, CDR1 is GTSNPN and CDR2 is SVGIG (reference sequence).

The chain joins TRBV7-2 to TRBJ2-2; D is ambiguous. Trimming removed 3 bases from V and 2 bases from J, with 7 bases in between. The CDR3 extends over 14 amino acids. From germline, CDR1 is SGHTA and CDR2 FQGNSA. The CDR3 DNA sequence: TGTGCCAGCAGCTTCACCTATAACACCGGGGAGCTGTTTTTT. Translating it yields CASSFTYNTGELFF.

V usage is TRBV29-1 and J usage is TRBJ1-4; unclear D gene. CDR3 length equals 11 residues. Per germline, CDR1 SQVTM and CDR2 ANQGSEA. Trimming removed 2 bases from V and 5 bases from J, with 3 bases in between. This CDR3 is CSVEMNEKLFF. As DNA, the CDR3 is TGCAGCGTTGAAATGAATGAAAAACTGTTTTTT.

The chain employs TRBV6-5 and TRBJ2-7; D perhaps matches TRBD1 (6 bases). This CDR3 spans 15 amino acids. The ends were cut back, 5 bases at V and 1 base at J, with 15 bases in the middle. From germline, CDR1 is MNHEY and CDR2 SVGAGI. CDR3 region: CASSVMGHPSYEQYF. In DNA form, the CDR3 reads TGTGCCAGCAGTGTTATGGGACATCCATCCTACGAGCAGTACTTC.

The chain employs TRBV6-5 and TRBJ1-6; 8 nucleotides align to TRBD1. The length of the CDR3 is 15 residues. Trimming cost V 2 bases and J 10 bases; bases outside gene matches: 7. Germline V gene lookup returns CDR1 MNHEY and CDR2 SVGAGI. The CDR3 protein is CASSYGGRGQSPLHF. The CDR3 nucleotides read TGTGCCAGCAGTTACGGTGGCAGGGGGCAATCACCCCTCCACTTT.

The V call is TRBV19, the J call TRBJ1-2; TRBD1 is a possible D gene (6 bases). The CDR3 covers 15 residues. Trimming stripped 5 bases from V and 6 bases from J, with 19 bases between. Per the germline V gene, CDR1 is LNHDA and CDR2 is SQIVND (reference sequence). The CDR3 DNA sequence: TGTGCCAGTAGTCCCACCGGGACAATGGGAAATGGCTACACCTTC. It yields the protein CASSPTGTMGNGYTF. Using reference TRBV19 and TRBJ1-2 for the parts outside the CDR3, the full variable domain is DGGITQSPKYLFRKEGQNVTLSCEQNLNHDAMYWYRQDPGQGLRLIYYSQIVNDFQKGDIAEGYSVSREKKESFPLTVTSAQKNPTAFYLCASSPTGTMGNGYTFGSGTRLTVV.

CDR3 region: CASSPEGASTDTQYF. The CDR3 DNA reads TGCGCCAGCAGCCCGGAGGGGGCCAGCACAGATACGCAGTATTTT. The chain uses TRBV5-1 and TRBJ2-3, with D maybe TRBD1 (7 bases). The CDR3 covers 15 residues. V shed 4 bases and J shed 0 bases, with 12 bases lying between them. Germline-derived CDR1 and CDR2 are SGHRS and YFSETQ.

The chain couples TRBV7-2 to TRBJ2-7; TRBD2 might be the D (5 bases). Trimming shortened V by 1 base and J by 6 bases, and 7 bases separated the two germline ends. The CDR3 covers 12 residues. CDR1 SGHTA and CDR2 FQGNSA come from the germline V gene. For the CDR3, the DNA is TGTGCCAGCAGCTTAGGTCGGGGCGAGCAGTACTTC. This encodes CASSLGRGEQYF. The full variable domain, rest sourced from reference TRBV7-2 and TRBJ2-7, is GAGVSQSPSNKVTEKGKDVELRCDPISGHTALYWYRQSLGQGLEFLIYFQGNSAPDKSGLPSDRFSAERTGGSVSTLTIQRTQQEDSAVYLCASSLGRGEQYFGPGTRLTVT.

This clone was observed a single time. The chain employs TRBV19 and TRBJ2-5; 9 bases are a match to TRBD2. The CDR3 is made up of 17 amino acids. V lost 5 bases and J lost 0; bases outside the gene matches: 10. Germline CDR1 LNHDA, CDR2 SQIVND (reference sequence). CDR3 DNA: TGTGCCAGTAGTCCGAGGGGAGCGGGGGGCAACCAAGAGACCCAGTACTTC. Its translation is CASSPRGAGGNQETQYF. Supplemented by reference TRBV19 and TRBJ2-5, the full variable domain reads DGGITQSPKYLFRKEGQNVTLSCEQNLNHDAMYWYRQDPGQGLRLIYYSQIVNDFQKGDIAEGYSVSREKKESFPLTVTSAQKNPTAFYLCASSPRGAGGNQETQYFGPGTRLLVL.

The rearrangement links TRBV30 to TRBJ2-4; no firm D call. Germline V CDR1 and CDR2: GTSNPN, SVGIG (reference sequence). This CDR3 has 13 residues. Trimming removed 4 bases from V and 2 bases from J, with 9 bases in between. The CDR3: CAWTTRTKNIQYF. The CDR3 nucleotides read TGTGCCTGGACAACAAGGACCAAAAACATTCAGTACTTC.

V gene TRBV28 combines with J gene TRBJ1-2; D gene ambiguous. V was shortened by 1 base and J by 4 bases, with 13 bases between the two germline ends. Germline assignment: CDR1 MDHEN and CDR2 SYDVKM. The length of the CDR3 is 15 residues. As DNA, the CDR3 is TGTGCCAGCAGTTTATTTCAGCCGGTTAGCTATGGCTACACCTTC. The encoded protein is CASSLFQPVSYGYTF.

This chain connects TRBV5-4 to TRBJ1-6; maybe TRBD1 (6 bases). Looked up from germline, CDR1 is SGHNT and CDR2 is YYREEE (reference sequence). The CDR3 is 15 residues long. V lost 0 bases to trimming and J lost 7 bases, with 11 bases between them. CDR3 sequence (DNA): TGTGCCAGCAGCTTGGAGGGCAGGGGAAATTCACCCCTCCACTTT. This gives the protein CASSLEGRGNSPLHF.

This chain links TRBV29-1 with TRBJ2-1, with TRBD2 identical over 8 bases. CDR1 is SQVTM and CDR2 is ANQGSEA in the germline V gene. V shed 3 bases and J 3 bases; nucleotides not matched to a gene: 4. This CDR3 has 14 residues. The CDR3 coding sequence is TGCAGCGTTGAGAGACTAGCGAGCTACAATGAGCAGTTCTTC. Translated, it gives CSVERLASYNEQFF.

This chain links TRBV7-2 with TRBJ1-2; tentative D call: TRBD1 (6 bases). Germline CDR1 is SGHTA and CDR2 is FQGNSA. There are 15 residues in the CDR3. V lost 5 bases to trimming and J lost 0 bases, with 13 bases between them. CDR3 in amino acids: CASSQPTGTNYGYTF. CDR3 in DNA: TGTGCCAGCAGCCAGCCAACAGGGACTAACTATGGCTACACCTTC.

The gene calls are TRBV7-2 and TRBJ2-7; 10 bases fit TRBD2. Trimming at V came to 5 bases and at J to 2 bases, leaving 3 bases not matched to a gene. CDR3 length equals 14 residues. The germline V gene has CDR1 SGHTA and CDR2 FQGNSA. CDR3 sequence: CASSQLAGTYEQYF. The CDR3 bases are TGTGCCAGCAGCCAACTAGCGGGGACCTACGAGCAGTACTTC.

This chain uses TRBV28 with TRBJ1-4, with D possibly being TRBD1 (5 bases). This CDR3 comprises 15 residues. The V and J ends lost 6 bases and 10 bases respectively, with 21 bases between them. Looked up from germline, CDR1 is MDHEN and CDR2 is SYDVKM. CDR3 DNA: TGTGCCAGCAGGACTTCCGGACAAGGCGGTGGAAAACTGTTTTTT. This encodes CASRTSGQGGGKLFF.